In this sample, the clone carrying this T cell receptor (beta chain) turned up once. Germline V gene data show CDR1 as SGHRS and CDR2 as YFSETQ. The length of the CDR3 is 14 residues. Trimming left V 0 bases short and J 2 bases short, with 8 bases between. TCRdb keeps only in-frame clones here, not all; method: immunoSEQ multiplex PCR. The sample lists 270,000 or so clones, 80% to 90% occurring once. This entry is derived from a study of blood T cell repertoires in COVID-19. On the study more broadly: Samples representing acute and convalescent COVID-19 were sourced from the United States, Italy and Spain.

The receptor comes from a woman aged 30 to 39 with active or convalescent COVID-19. Source material: peripheral blood. The V call is TRBV5-1, the J call TRBJ1-2; the D gene is possibly TRBD1 (5 bases). Written as DNA, the CDR3 is TGCGCCAGCAGCTTGGAGGGGATAAACTATGGCTACACCTTC. Amino acids: CASSLEGINYGYTF.